This TCR beta chain was sequenced in a study of shared clonotypes between healthy human individuals. Clones were sequenced by immunoSEQ multiplex PCR, and TCRdb holds only the in-frame ones, with some missing. Found here are fewer than 1.8 million clones, about 98.5% of them singletons; the top ten hold approximately 0.4%. V was cut by 0 bases and J by 1 base, with 8 bases left in between. The CDR3 contains 15 residues. Germline V gives CDR1 SGHRS, CDR2 YFSETQ. The V call is TRBV5-1, the J call TRBJ2-1; D uncertain. The material sequenced was naive CD4+ T cells sorted from blood. Subset specified: CD45RA+ positively selected. The receptor was derived from a man under 40 in good health. Here the CDR3 DNA reads TGCGCCAGCAGCTTGGAGTCAGTTTCCTACAATGAGCAGTTCTTC. Residues: CASSLESVSYNEQFF. Full variable domain (missing parts from reference TRBV5-1 and TRBJ2-1): KAGVTQTPRYLIKTRGQQVTLSCSPISGHRSVSWYQQTPGQGLQFLFEYFSETQRNKGNFPGRFSGRQFSNSRSEMNVSTLELGDSALYLCASSLESVSYNEQFFGPGTRLTVL.